Described below is a single T cell receptor beta chain sequence and its context. In the authors' workflow: Nucleated cell counts were estimated from reference gene primer amplification. Clones were sequenced by immunoSEQ multiplex PCR, and TCRdb holds only the in-frame ones, with some missing. From that table come the V and J calls and clone size; the DNA was used to work out D and trimming. The repertoire has 130,000 to 150,000 clones, more than 70% of them found once; the top ten carry about 11%. This record comes from a study of blood T cell repertoires in COVID-19. As for the study in general: From the United States, Italy and Spain came samples of acute and convalescent COVID-19. The analysed material was cDNA or gDNA that came from T cells, B-cell-depleted T cells, or PBMCs.

In germline, CDR1 is KGHSH, CDR2 LQKENI. V lost 3 bases to trimming and J lost 6 bases; unmatched junction nucleotides: 2. CDR3 length equals 15 residues. This receptor was obtained from a man aged 45-60 years with active or convalescent COVID-19. The sequencing input was peripheral blood. The chain couples TRBV18 to TRBJ2-1; 13 positions match TRBD2. CDR3 coding DNA: TGTGCCAGCTCACCGGGACTAGCGGGAAGCAATGAGCAGTTCTTC. Translating gives CASSPGLAGSNEQFF.